These T cell receptor beta chains were read from a single sample in a study of shared clonotypes between healthy human individuals. Sequencing used immunoSEQ multiplex PCR; TCRdb keeps in-frame clones, though not all of them. The repertoire holds about 2.4 million clones, with roughly 93% as singletons. The sample consisted of naive CD4+ T cells from PBMCs. These receptors were obtained from a man younger than 30 in good health. Some clones in this sample may be carry-over from other donors' samples. The CDR3 runs from the conserved cysteine through the conserved F or W. Each record gives: V gene, D gene, CDR3 length, clone size, J gene, CDR3 protein, CDR3 DNA. The D gene is left open where the match is weak. The size entry is marked missing in some rows and otherwise reads once, few, many or a size class.

>TRBV6-6|TRBD1|15|.|TRBJ2-7
CASSFRTGAGDEQYF
TGTGCCAGCAGTTTCCGGACAGGCGCAGGGGACGAGCAGTACTTC
>TRBV28|TRBD1|13|.|TRBJ1-2
CASSLGTVPGYTF
TGTGCCAGCAGTTTGGGGACAGTCCCCGGCTACACCTTC
>TRBV5-1|TRBD2|14|once|TRBJ2-7
CASSVGAGGDEQYF
TGCGCCAGCAGCGTCGGGGCGGGAGGGGACGAGCAGTACTTC
>TRBV5-6|.|18|.|TRBJ2-7
CASSLQTGTGTQAYEQYF
TGTGCCAGCAGCTTACAAACAGGAACCGGGACACAGGCCTACGAGCAGTACTTC
>TRBV19|.|12|.|TRBJ1-5
CASMGPNQPQHF
TGTGCCAGTATGGGGCCCAATCAGCCCCAGCATTTT
>TRBV29-1|TRBD1|15|.|TRBJ2-3
CSVERTGGTTDTQYF
TGCAGCGTTGAAAGGACAGGGGGTACCACAGATACGCAGTATTTT
>TRBV28|.|12|few|TRBJ1-1
CAVPGPSAEAFF
TGTGCCGTCCCCGGGCCCTCCGCTGAAGCTTTCTTT
>TRBV6-1|.|13|.|TRBJ2-1
CASSDGTRAEQFF
TGTGCCAGCAGTGACGGGACTCGTGCTGAGCAGTTCTTC
>TRBV5-1|.|15|.|TRBJ2-2
CASSLGLANTGELFF
TGCGCCAGCAGCTTGGGACTAGCGAACACCGGGGAGCTGTTTTTT
>TRBV7-3|.|14|.|TRBJ1-2
CASSPRWGVYGYTF
TGTGCCAGCAGCCCACGCTGGGGGGTCTATGGCTACACCTTC
>TRBV21-1|.|17|.|TRBJ2-5
CASSKEDAGQAQETQYF
TGTGCCAGCAGCAAAGAAGATGCGGGACAAGCCCAAGAGACCCAGTACTTC
>TRBV28|.|13|once|TRBJ2-1
CASLGGSYNEQFF
TGTGCCAGCCTTGGCGGGTCCTACAATGAGCAGTTCTTC
>TRBV19|.|13|few|TRBJ1-1
CASSLTVNTEAFF
TGTGCCAGTAGTTTGACGGTGAACACTGAAGCTTTCTTT
>TRBV7-9|.|14|.|TRBJ2-3
CASSSPWHGGTQYF
TGTGCCAGCAGCTCCCCTTGGCACGGGGGTACGCAGTATTTT
>TRBV6-5|.|16|.|TRBJ1-1
CASSYSAAIGGTEAFF
TGTGCCAGCAGTTACTCGGCCGCAATCGGGGGGACTGAAGCTTTCTTT
>TRBV5-4|.|14|.|TRBJ2-6
CASKGSSGANVLTF
TGTGCCAGCAAGGGGAGCTCTGGGGCCAACGTCCTGACTTTC
>TRBV27|TRBD1|16|.|TRBJ1-5
CASSPGQGGSNQPQHF
TGTGCCAGCAGTCCTGGACAGGGGGGGAGCAATCAGCCCCAGCATTTT
>TRBV4-1|TRBD1|17|.|TRBJ2-2
CASSQGFLDRVTGELFF
TGCGCCAGCAGCCAAGGTTTCTTGGACAGGGTCACCGGGGAGCTGTTTTTT
>TRBV7-3|.|14|.|TRBJ2-3
CASSPNSVTDTQYF
TGTGCCAGCTCTCCAAACTCGGTCACAGATACGCAGTATTTT
>TRBV19|.|15|.|TRBJ1-5
CASSRTPQNNQPQHF
TGTGCCAGTAGTAGGACCCCACAGAATAATCAGCCCCAGCATTTT
>TRBV27|.|15|.|TRBJ1-6
CASSSDITYNSPLHF
TGTGCCAGCAGTTCCGACATAACCTATAATTCACCCCTCCACTTT
>TRBV7-2|TRBD1|16|.|TRBJ2-7
CASSVPWTGVPYEQYF
TGTGCCAGCAGCGTACCGTGGACAGGGGTTCCCTACGAGCAGTACTTC
>TRBV14|.|16|.|TRBJ1-2
CASSQGVMGTNYGYTF
TGTGCCAGCAGCCAAGGGGTAATGGGAACAAACTATGGCTACACCTTC
>TRBV19|TRBD1|15|once|TRBJ2-1
CASSTSGQPYNEQFF
TGTGCCAGTAGTACCTCGGGACAGCCCTACAATGAGCAGTTCTTC
>TRBV12-5|.|16|.|TRBJ2-2
CASGFMWTENTGELFF
TGTGCTAGTGGTTTTATGTGGACAGAGAACACCGGGGAGCTGTTTTTT
>TRBV28|.|14|.|TRBJ1-6
CASRLGGDNSPLHF
TGTGCCAGCAGACTGGGGGGTGATAATTCACCCCTCCACTTT
>TRBV2|.|10|.|TRBJ2-3
CASSTDTQYF
TGTGCCAGCAGCACAGATACGCAGTATTTT
>TRBV19|TRBD1|16|.|TRBJ1-1
CASSSTGALRGTEAFF
TGTGCCAGTAGCTCAACAGGGGCCCTGAGGGGCACTGAAGCTTTCTTT
>TRBV2|.|11|.|TRBJ2-3
CASREGYTQYF
TGTGCCAGCAGGGAGGGGTATACGCAGTATTTT
>TRBV21-1|.|14|.|TRBJ1-6
CASSNRTGSPPLHF
TGTGCCAGCAGCAACAGGACAGGGAGTCCACCCCTCCACTTT
>TRBV30|.|13|.|TRBJ2-7
CAWSVGSSYEQYF
TGTGCCTGGAGTGTTGGCAGCTCCTACGAGCAGTACTTC
>TRBV5-1|TRBD2|14|.|TRBJ2-3
CASSTSGSTDTQYF
TGCGCCAGCAGCACTAGCGGCAGCACAGATACGCAGTATTTT
>TRBV18|.|16|.|TRBJ2-7
CASSPPGSARYYEQYF
TGTGCCAGCTCACCACCGGGCAGCGCACGATACTACGAGCAGTACTTC
>TRBV5-1|.|15|once|TRBJ1-1
CASSLEDTGYPQAFF
TGCGCCAGCAGCTTGGAGGATACAGGCTACCCCCAAGCTTTCTTT
>TRBV29-1|.|13|.|TRBJ1-3
CSVEGQAGNTIYF
TGCAGCGTTGAAGGACAGGCGGGAAACACCATATATTTT
>TRBV5-6|.|13|.|TRBJ1-1
CASSRTVNTEAFF
TGTGCCAGCAGCCGGACGGTCAACACTGAAGCTTTCTTT
>TRBV14|.|15|.|TRBJ2-1
CASSQDRGTYNEQFF
TGTGCCAGCAGCCAAGATAGGGGCACCTACAATGAGCAGTTCTTC
>TRBV2|.|14|once|TRBJ2-3
CASSPTEHTDTQYF
TGTGCCAGCAGCCCGACAGAGCACACAGATACGCAGTATTTT
>TRBV7-7|TRBD2|15|.|TRBJ2-5
CASSFRDYPGEAQYF
TGTGCCAGCAGCTTCCGGGACTATCCTGGTGAGGCCCAGTACTTC
>TRBV4-1|.|15|once|TRBJ2-3
CASSPLGLRTDTQYF
TGCGCCAGCAGCCCGCTAGGGCTTAGGACAGATACGCAGTATTTT
>TRBV18|TRBD1|15|.|TRBJ2-2
CASSLDRVNAGELFF
TGTGCCAGCTCACTTGACAGGGTTAACGCCGGGGAGCTGTTTTTT
>TRBV27|TRBD2|22|.|TRBJ2-2
CASSLSEEARASGSVSTGELFF
TGTGCCAGCAGTTTATCCGAGGAAGCCAGGGCTAGCGGGAGTGTAAGCACCGGGGAGCTGTTTTTT
>TRBV30|.|11|.|TRBJ1-2
CAWSVGSGYTF
TGTGCCTGGAGTGTGGGAAGTGGCTACACCTTC
>TRBV5-1|.|13|.|TRBJ2-7
CASSERTFYEQYF
TGCGCCAGCAGCGAACGGACTTTCTACGAGCAGTACTTC
>TRBV2|.|13|.|TRBJ1-1
CASSRGEGTEAFF
TGTGCCAGTTCTCGGGGGGAGGGGACTGAAGCTTTCTTT
>TRBV27|.|14|once|TRBJ2-2
CASSWQPNTGELFF
TGTGCCAGCTCTTGGCAGCCGAACACCGGGGAGCTGTTTTTT